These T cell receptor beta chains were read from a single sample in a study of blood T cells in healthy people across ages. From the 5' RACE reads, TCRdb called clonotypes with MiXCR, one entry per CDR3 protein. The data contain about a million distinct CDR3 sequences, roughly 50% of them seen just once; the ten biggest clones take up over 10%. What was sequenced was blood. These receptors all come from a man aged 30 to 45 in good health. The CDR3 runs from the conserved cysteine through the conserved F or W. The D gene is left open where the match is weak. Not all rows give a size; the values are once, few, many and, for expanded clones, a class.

cdr3_nt: TGTGCCAGCAGCGTAGATGGACGCTCCTACGAGCAGTACTTC
cdr3_aa: CASSVDGRSYEQYF
j_call: TRBJ2-7
v_call: TRBV9
clone_size: .
d_call: .

cdr3_nt: TGTGCCAGCAGACGTCGGGGGATCACTGAAGCTTTCTTT
cdr3_aa: CASRRRGITEAFF
j_call: TRBJ1-1
v_call: TRBV7-2
clone_size: .
d_call: .

cdr3_nt: TGTGCCATCAGTGAGTCGAGTGGGTCCTGGACAGGGGGCAGGGATGAGCAGTTCTTC
cdr3_aa: CAISESSGSWTGGRDEQFF
j_call: TRBJ2-1
v_call: TRBV10-3
clone_size: .
d_call: TRBD1

cdr3_nt: TGTGCCAGCAGCTTATTGGGGAGGGACAGGGGGAACATTCAGTACTTC
cdr3_aa: CASSLLGRDRGNIQYF
j_call: TRBJ2-4
v_call: TRBV27
clone_size: .
d_call: TRBD1

cdr3_nt: TGTGCCAGCAGCTTAGCCCGGGACGTCGGGGGCTACACCTTC
cdr3_aa: CASSLARDVGGYTF
j_call: TRBJ1-2
v_call: TRBV7-2
clone_size: .
d_call: .

cdr3_nt: TGCAGTGCCACCGGAACCCCCCTTTCACCCCTCCACTTT
cdr3_aa: CSATGTPLSPLHF
j_call: TRBJ1-6
v_call: TRBV20-1
clone_size: few
d_call: .

cdr3_nt: TGTGCCAGCAGTTTAGGGCTTTTGAACACAGATACGCAGTATTTT
cdr3_aa: CASSLGLLNTDTQYF
j_call: TRBJ2-3
v_call: TRBV12-3/TRBV12-4
clone_size: .
d_call: .

cdr3_nt: TGTGCCAGCAGTGCCCCTAGCGGGTACTCCTACGAGCAGTACTTC
cdr3_aa: CASSAPSGYSYEQYF
j_call: TRBJ2-7
v_call: TRBV6-5
clone_size: few
d_call: TRBD2

cdr3_nt: TGTGCCTGGAGTCAGAGAGCGGGTGAGCAGTTCTTC
cdr3_aa: CAWSQRAGEQFF
j_call: TRBJ2-1
v_call: TRBV30
clone_size: few
d_call: .

cdr3_nt: TGTGCCAGCAGTGACAGGGGTTCACCCCTCCACTTT
cdr3_aa: CASSDRGSPLHF
j_call: TRBJ1-6
v_call: TRBV7-2
clone_size: few
d_call: TRBD1

cdr3_nt: TGTGCCAGCAGTTGGGGCCACAATGAGCAGTTCTTC
cdr3_aa: CASSWGHNEQFF
j_call: TRBJ2-1
v_call: TRBV28
clone_size: .
d_call: .

cdr3_nt: TGCAGTGCTAACGACAACGTCGGGGGGCTGGACGGCTACACCTTC
cdr3_aa: CSANDNVGGLDGYTF
j_call: TRBJ1-2
v_call: TRBV20-1
clone_size: few
d_call: .

cdr3_nt: TGTGCCAGCAGCTTTCGGGGGGCCTCCTACAATGAGCAGTTCTTC
cdr3_aa: CASSFRGASYNEQFF
j_call: TRBJ2-1
v_call: TRBV6-2/TRBV6-3
clone_size: .
d_call: .

cdr3_nt: TGTGCCAGCAGTGCCCGGGGGGCGGGGCAAGAGACCCAGTACTTC
cdr3_aa: CASSARGAGQETQYF
j_call: TRBJ2-5
v_call: TRBV28
clone_size: .
d_call: .

cdr3_nt: TGCAGTGCTAGAGTAGATCAGGGAGTCGGGGAGCAGTACTTC
cdr3_aa: CSARVDQGVGEQYF
j_call: TRBJ2-4
v_call: TRBV20-1
clone_size: few
d_call: .

cdr3_nt: TGTGCCACCAGTGACCCGTCCGATTGGACAGGGGAGACCCAGTACTTC
cdr3_aa: CATSDPSDWTGETQYF
j_call: TRBJ2-5
v_call: TRBV24-1
clone_size: .
d_call: TRBD1

cdr3_nt: TGTGCCAGCAGCTTGTCAGCCTGGGGCACTGAAGCTTTCTTT
cdr3_aa: CASSLSAWGTEAFF
j_call: TRBJ1-1
v_call: TRBV7-3
clone_size: few
d_call: .